Listed here are 26 T cell receptor beta chains from one sample, sequenced in a study of T cells in Graves' hyperthyroidism and ophthalmopathy. RNA transcripts gave rise to amplified TCR beta CDR3 regions. Initially, a first-round RT-PCR of the TCR CDR3 employed the HTBI primer set. TCRdb re-called the multiplex PCR reads with MiXCR, one entry per CDR3 protein. The table has 450,000 to 700,000 distinct CDR3 sequences, roughly 50% seen once. The sample was peripheral blood or thyroid tissue (not recorded which). The receptors come from an adult woman with Graves' disease, either hyperthyroidism or ophthalmopathy (not recorded which).

This sequence joins TRBV6-4 and TRBJ2-7, with 9 positions matching TRBD1. This CDR3 has 15 amino acids. Looked up from germline, CDR1 is MRHNA and CDR2 is SNTAGT. V lost 5 bases, J lost 4 bases, and 9 bases stayed unmatched. The DNA of the CDR3 is TGTGCCAGCAGTCCAGGACAGGGGCTTTCGTACGAGCAGTACTTC. Residues: CASSPGQGLSYEQYF.

V gene TRBV7-9 combines with J gene TRBJ1-6; 8 nucleotides align to TRBD1. This CDR3 spans 17 amino acids. The V gene's germline CDR1 is SEHNR and CDR2 FQNEAQ (reference sequence). After removal of 2 bases from V and 10 bases from J, the junction contained 13 bases not matched to a gene. CDR3 protein: CASSLMGDRRIGSPLHF. CDR3 sequence (DNA): TGTGCCAGCAGCTTAATGGGGGACAGGCGGATTGGATCACCCCTCCACTTT.

V is TRBV9 and J is TRBJ1-2, with 10 bases that match TRBD1. The germline V gene encodes CDR1 SGDLS and CDR2 YYNGEE. The CDR3 consists of 13 residues. Trimming removed 3 bases from V and 7 bases from J; junction bases left unmatched: 3. CDR3 amino acids: CASSEGQGTGYTF. The CDR3 region has the DNA TGTGCCAGCAGCGAGGGACAGGGGACTGGCTACACCTTC.

In the case of this clonotype: A read error may explain this, as a much larger clone is one base away. V usage is TRBV6-1 and J usage is TRBJ1-2; D not certain. Germline-derived CDR1 and CDR2 are MNHNS and SASEGT. This CDR3 region has 15 residues. V was clipped by 10 bases and J by 9 bases, with 27 bases between them. The CDR3 DNA sequence: TGTGCCATCACCAGAAACTTTGACGAACGATATAGCTACACCTTC. Translating it yields CAITRNFDERYSYTF.

This clonotype was found many times. CDR3 sequence (DNA): TGTGCCAGTAGTATAGGAAGATCTGGGGCCAACGTCCTGACTTTC. Translating it yields CASSIGRSGANVLTF. This chain connects TRBV19 to TRBJ2-6, with D unresolved. Trimming removed 1 base at V and 1 base at J, with 5 bases between. This CDR3 comprises 15 residues. The germline V gene encodes CDR1 LNHDA and CDR2 SQIVND (reference sequence).

The V gene is TRBV10-3, the J gene TRBJ2-7, with unresolved D. The CDR3 has 9 amino acids. Germline CDR1 reads ENHRY; CDR2 reads SYGVKD. Trimming left V 11 bases short and J 4 bases short, with 6 bases between. The CDR3 DNA reads as TGTGCCCATGTTTACGAGCAGTACTTC. It encodes CAHVYEQYF.

This clonotype was detected once. V usage is TRBV7-9 and J usage is TRBJ1-1; the D gene is possibly TRBD1 (5 bases). Germline values: CDR1 SEHNR, CDR2 FQNEAQ (reference sequence). The CDR3 extends over 14 amino acids. The V end lost 10 bases, the J end lost 2 bases, and 17 bases lay between the germline ends. The CDR3 nucleotides read TGTGCCACCACGGGGCCAGACGGAAACACTGAAGCTTTCTTT. Its protein is CATTGPDGNTEAFF.

There are a few counts of this clonotype. The V call is TRBV10-3, the J call TRBJ2-1, with D hard to call. Germline CDR1 is ENHRY and CDR2 is SYGVKD. The CDR3 runs 16 residues. The ends were cut back, 6 bases at V and 5 bases at J, with 20 bases in the middle. CDR3: CAIREKLVLLNNEQFF. CDR3 nucleotide sequence: TGTGCCATCAGGGAAAAGCTAGTTTTACTTAACAATGAGCAGTTCTTC.

The chain uses TRBV7-3 and TRBJ1-1; no firm D call. The V gene's germline CDR1 is SGHTA and CDR2 FQGTGA. The CDR3 spans 14 residues. V lost 1 base, J lost 6 bases, and 12 bases lay in between. The CDR3 DNA reads TGTGCCAGCAGCTTAAGGATGGGCGCCGCTGAAGCTTTCTTT. It codes for CASSLRMGAAEAFF.

This clonotype was recorded at least ten times. The chain combines TRBV11-2 with TRBJ1-1; D gene uncertain. In germline, CDR1 is SGHAT, CDR2 FQNNGV. CDR3 length: 13 amino acids. V dropped 1 base and J dropped 7 bases, with 10 bases sitting between them. CDR3 sequence (DNA): TGTGCCAGCAGCTTAGGGGTGGTAGATGAAGCTTTCTTT. This sequence encodes CASSLGVVDEAFF.

This clonotype was counted ten times or more. V is TRBV5-1 and J is TRBJ2-5; 7 bases line up with TRBD2. The CDR3 has 15 amino acids. In germline, CDR1 is SGHRS, CDR2 YFSETQ. Unmatched junction bases numbered 7, after V lost 4 bases and J lost 1 base. The CDR3 nucleotides are TGCGCCAGCAGCACCCTTACTAGCGTCCAAGAGACCCAGTACTTC. Its translation: CASSTLTSVQETQYF.

The table lists this clonotype with many counts. The chain couples TRBV6-6 to TRBJ1-1; D might be TRBD1 (5 bases). This CDR3 is 14 amino acids long. Germline V gene data show CDR1 as MNHNY and CDR2 as SVGAGI (reference sequence). V lost 5 bases to trimming and J lost 4 bases, with 14 bases between them. The CDR3 DNA reads TGTGCCAGCAGTCCCGCAGGGAGGGGCACTGAAGCTTTCTTT. It codes for CASSPAGRGTEAFF.

As to this clonotype: The junction shows a germline mismatch at one end, possibly a read error. V and J are TRBV5-1 and TRBJ1-2; D might be TRBD1 (6 bases). Germline loops: CDR1 SGHRS, CDR2 YFSETQ. CDR3 size: 14 residues. CDR3 DNA: TGTGCCAGCAGCCGAGGACAGCGTGGCTATGGCTACACCTTC. Protein: CASSRGQRGYGYTF.

In this sample, this clonotype turned up many times. This sequence joins TRBV7-9 and TRBJ1-4; possibly TRBD1 for D (5 bases). Trimming took 3 bases from V and 7 from J, leaving 15 bases between them. The CDR3 covers 15 residues. The germline gives CDR1 SEHNR, CDR2 FQNEAQ (reference sequence). CDR3 amino acids: CASSFSTVRSEKLFF. The CDR3 coding sequence is TGTGCCAGCAGCTTTTCGACAGTCCGGAGTGAAAAACTGTTTTTT.

V is TRBV7-9 and J is TRBJ2-7, with D perhaps TRBD1 or TRBD2 (5 bases each). Per the germline V gene, CDR1 is SEHNR and CDR2 is FQNEAQ (reference sequence). The CDR3 extends over 11 amino acids. CDR3 in DNA: TGTGCATACTTCGGGGCGGATGAGCAGTACTTC. Its translation is CAYFGADEQYF.

This clonotype was counted many times. V is TRBV2 and J is TRBJ2-2; D call uncertain. The germline V gene has CDR1 SNHLY and CDR2 FYNNEI. The CDR3 covers 12 residues. Trimming cost V 1 base and J 8 bases, with 5 bases left between them. This CDR3 is CASSEGGGELFF. The CDR3 bases are TGTGCCAGCAGTGAAGGGGGTGGGGAGCTGTTTTTT. The complete variable domain, with remaining parts taken from reference TRBV2 and TRBJ2-2, reads EPEVTQTPSHQVTQMGQEVILRCVPISNHLYFYWYRQILGQKVEFLVSFYNNEISEKSEIFDDQFSVERPDGSNFTLKIRSTKLEDSAMYFCASSEGGGELFFGEGSRLTVL.

V and J are TRBV5-6 and TRBJ1-5; D is ambiguous. Germline CDR1 reads SGHDT; CDR2 reads YYEEEE. This CDR3 has 12 amino acids. V was shortened by 2 bases and J by 11 bases, with 11 bases between the two germline ends. In DNA, the CDR3 is TGTGCCAGCAGCTTCGGGAGAGAGACCCAGCATTTT. Amino acids: CASSFGRETQHF.

This clonotype was detected a few times. The chain uses TRBV28 and TRBJ1-1, with unresolved D. This CDR3 has 13 residues. V was shortened by 6 bases and J by 7 bases, with 15 bases between the two germline ends. Germline CDR1 and CDR2: MDHEN and SYDVKM. The CDR3 loop is CASRARGRSEAFF. CDR3 coding DNA: TGTGCCAGCAGGGCTCGAGGGAGGAGTGAAGCTTTCTTT.

This chain connects TRBV15 to TRBJ1-5; 11 nucleotides match TRBD1. The J segment lost 2 bases and the V segment lost 3 bases, leaving 6 bases of the junction unmatched. Germline V lookup: CDR1 LNHNV, CDR2 YYDKDF (reference sequence). CDR3 size: 17 residues. The CDR3 loop reads CATSRDRGRGGNQPQHF. CDR3 in DNA: TGTGCCACCAGCAGGGACAGGGGGCGCGGGGGCAATCAGCCCCAGCATTTT.

This clonotype appeared many times. The rearrangement joins TRBV6-6 to TRBJ1-2; D is ambiguous. The V gene lost 4 bases and the J gene lost 7 bases, with 13 bases spanning the gap. The CDR3 extends over 13 amino acids. The V gene's germline CDR1 is MNHNY and CDR2 SVGAGI (reference sequence). The CDR3, as DNA: TGTGCCAGCAGTTTAGCGCAGGCGGGTGGCTACACCTTC. Translation: CASSLAQAGGYTF.

Of note for this clonotype: At one end, the junction sequence differs from germline, possibly due to a read error. J is TRBJ1-2 and V is TRBV5-1; 7 bases map to TRBD1. The CDR3 contains 14 residues. Germline V gives CDR1 SGHRS, CDR2 YFSETQ. The CDR3: CASSTQTGQAGNTF. The DNA of the CDR3 is TGTGCCAGCAGCACCCAGACAGGGCAGGCTGGAAACACCTTC.

In this sample, this clonotype turned up a few times. The chain has TRBV29-1 and TRBJ2-3, with unresolved D. V lost 3 bases, J lost 6 bases, and 13 bases lay in between. Germline lookup yields CDR1 SQVTM and CDR2 ANQGSEA. The CDR3 consists of 13 residues. The CDR3 here is CSVEINSPDTQYF. CDR3 bases: TGCAGCGTTGAGATTAACAGCCCCGATACGCAGTATTTT.

This clonotype was recorded a few times. CDR3 sequence reads: CSARFWGKETQYF. The CDR3, as DNA: TGCAGTGCTAGGTTCTGGGGGAAGGAGACCCAGTACTTC. This chain connects TRBV20-1 to TRBJ2-5; D could derive from TRBD1 or TRBD2 (5 bases each). From germline, CDR1 is DFQATT and CDR2 SNEGSKA (reference sequence). The CDR3 is 13 amino acids. V lost 3 bases, J lost 5 bases, and 13 bases lay in between.

The chain couples TRBV6-1 to TRBJ1-6; a possible D gene is TRBD1 (5 bases). Between the trimmed V and J ends, which lost 3 bases and 9 bases, there was a span of 15 bases. Germline CDR1 reads MNHNS; CDR2 reads SASEGT. This CDR3 spans 15 amino acids. The CDR3 DNA reads as TGTGCCAGCAGTGAGGCTCCCGGAGGGGTTTCACCCCTCCACTTT. This sequence encodes CASSEAPGGVSPLHF.

This clonotype was counted ten times or more. This rearrangement joins TRBV4-2 to TRBJ2-3, with D possibly TRBD1 on 5 matching bases. Trimming shortened V by 1 base and J by 0 bases, and 11 bases separated the two germline ends. The V gene's germline CDR1 is LGHNA and CDR2 YNFKEQ. The CDR3 runs 16 residues. Here the CDR3 DNA reads TGTGCCAGCAGCCAAGCCGCGTGGGGCAGCACAGATACGCAGTATTTT. As protein: CASSQAAWGSTDTQYF.

The rearrangement joins TRBV25-1 to TRBJ2-7, with a possible D match to TRBD2 (6 bases). The CDR3 is made up of 15 amino acids. V lost 6 bases and J lost 3, with 18 bases in between. Germline V lookup: CDR1 MGHDK, CDR2 SYGVNS. The DNA for the CDR3 is TGTGCCAGCAGCCAACTACTAGTGGGGGGCTACGAGCAGTACTTC. Translated, it gives CASSQLLVGGYEQYF.